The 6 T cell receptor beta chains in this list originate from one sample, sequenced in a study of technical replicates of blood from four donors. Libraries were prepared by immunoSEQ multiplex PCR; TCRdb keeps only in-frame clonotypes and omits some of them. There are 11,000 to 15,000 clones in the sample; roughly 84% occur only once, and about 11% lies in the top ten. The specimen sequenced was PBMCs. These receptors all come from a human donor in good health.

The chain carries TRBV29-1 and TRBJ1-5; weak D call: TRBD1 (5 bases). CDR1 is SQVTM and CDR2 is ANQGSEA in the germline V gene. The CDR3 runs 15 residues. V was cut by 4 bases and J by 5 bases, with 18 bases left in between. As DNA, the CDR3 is TGCAGCGTTGGACTCACCTCGGACAATCATCAGCCCCAGCATTTT. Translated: CSVGLTSDNHQPQHF.

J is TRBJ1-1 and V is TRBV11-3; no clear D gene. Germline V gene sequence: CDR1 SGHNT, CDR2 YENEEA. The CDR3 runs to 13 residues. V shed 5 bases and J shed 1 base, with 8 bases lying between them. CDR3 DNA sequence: TGTGCCAGCAGCGGGCCTCGGAACACTGAAGCTTTCTTT. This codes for CASSGPRNTEAFF.

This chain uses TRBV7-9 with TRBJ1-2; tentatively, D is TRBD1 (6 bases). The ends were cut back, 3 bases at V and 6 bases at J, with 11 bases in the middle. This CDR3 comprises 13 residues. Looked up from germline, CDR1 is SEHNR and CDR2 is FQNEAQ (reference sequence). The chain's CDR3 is CASSFTGSNGYTF. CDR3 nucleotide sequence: TGTGCCAGCAGCTTTACAGGGTCGAATGGCTACACCTTC.

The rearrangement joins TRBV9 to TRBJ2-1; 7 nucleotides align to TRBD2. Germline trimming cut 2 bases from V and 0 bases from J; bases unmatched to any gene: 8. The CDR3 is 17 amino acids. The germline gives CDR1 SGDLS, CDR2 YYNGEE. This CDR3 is CASSVGGEGSSYNEQFF. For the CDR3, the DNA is TGTGCCAGCAGCGTTGGAGGGGAGGGGAGCTCCTACAATGAGCAGTTCTTC.

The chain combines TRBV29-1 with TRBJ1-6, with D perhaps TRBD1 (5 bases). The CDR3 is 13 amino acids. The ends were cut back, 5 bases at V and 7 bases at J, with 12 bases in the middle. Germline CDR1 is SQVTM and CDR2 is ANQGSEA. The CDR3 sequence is CSVREGWNSPLHF. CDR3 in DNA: TGCAGCGTTCGGGAGGGGTGGAATTCACCCCTCCACTTT.

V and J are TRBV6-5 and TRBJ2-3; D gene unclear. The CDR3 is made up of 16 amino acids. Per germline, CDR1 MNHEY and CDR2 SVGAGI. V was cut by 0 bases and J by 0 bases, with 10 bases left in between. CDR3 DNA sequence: TGTGCCAGCAGTTACTCATCTACTTCTAGCACAGATACGCAGTATTTT. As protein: CASSYSSTSSTDTQYF.